This T cell receptor (beta chain) was captured in a study of tumor and adjacent non-tumor tissue in lung cancer. A remark on this clonotype: The junction departs from the called germline gene at one end, perhaps through a read error.

A modified ARM-PCR protocol with three rounds of nested PCR amplified TCRbeta. A single record per CDR3 protein comes from TCRdb applying MiXCR to the multiplex PCR reads. The sample has more than 85,000 distinct CDR3 sequences; 75% to 90% are singletons. The template was RNA from unsorted bulk tissue. Sequencing input: lung tumor tissue. The receptor comes from a man aged 70 or older with non-small cell lung cancer.

The CDR3 nucleotides are TGTGCCAGCAAGATATTGGCCGCCGGGAAGCTGTTTTTT. Amino acids: CASKILAAGKLFF. The genes are TRBV12-3 or TRBV12-4 and TRBJ2-2; possibly TRBD2 for D (5 bases). The length of the CDR3 is 13 residues.